The text below deals with one T cell receptor beta chain. Its antigen is still unknown. The germline CDR1 and CDR2 sequences are SNHLY and FYNNEI. V shed 5 bases, J shed 3 bases, and the junction held 15 bases outside the gene matches. This CDR3 spans 17 amino acids. The data originate from a study of cytomegalovirus exposure and HLA in healthy donors. The PCR had 60 Vbeta and 13 Jbeta primers. Produced via immunoSEQ multiplex PCR; TCRdb's table is partial and in-frame only. The sample carries over 95,000 clones, roughly 70% recorded once. Study results and caveats: Association with HLA alleles at 0.05 false discovery rate was found for 16,951 TCR beta sequences in a later analysis. The authors later found TCR association rates varying by HLA locus, with DRB1 most and HLA-C fewest.

The chain has TRBV2 and TRBJ2-5; 7 nucleotides agree with TRBD2. The TCR originated in a woman in her thirties or forties in good health and CMV-seropositive. Sequencing was carried out using PBMCs. CDR3: CASSTLVGLGGEETQYF. The CDR3 region has the DNA TGTGCCAGCAGTACCTTAGTCGGGTTGGGAGGGGAAGAGACCCAGTACTTC. The whole variable domain, remainder taken from reference TRBV2 and TRBJ2-5, is EPEVTQTPSHQVTQMGQEVILRCVPISNHLYFYWYRQILGQKVEFLVSFYNNEISEKSEIFDDQFSVERPDGSNFTLKIRSTKLEDSAMYFCASSTLVGLGGEETQYFGPGTRLLVL.